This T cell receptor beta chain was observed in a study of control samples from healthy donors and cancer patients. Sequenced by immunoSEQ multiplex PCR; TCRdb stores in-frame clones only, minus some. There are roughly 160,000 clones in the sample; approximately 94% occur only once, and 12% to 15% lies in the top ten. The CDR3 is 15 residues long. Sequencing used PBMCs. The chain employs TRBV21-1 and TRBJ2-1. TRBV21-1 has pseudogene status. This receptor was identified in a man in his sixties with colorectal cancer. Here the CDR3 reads CASSHRDPIPYEQFF. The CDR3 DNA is TGTGCCAGCAGCCACCGGGACCCAATCCCCTATGAGCAGTTCTTC.